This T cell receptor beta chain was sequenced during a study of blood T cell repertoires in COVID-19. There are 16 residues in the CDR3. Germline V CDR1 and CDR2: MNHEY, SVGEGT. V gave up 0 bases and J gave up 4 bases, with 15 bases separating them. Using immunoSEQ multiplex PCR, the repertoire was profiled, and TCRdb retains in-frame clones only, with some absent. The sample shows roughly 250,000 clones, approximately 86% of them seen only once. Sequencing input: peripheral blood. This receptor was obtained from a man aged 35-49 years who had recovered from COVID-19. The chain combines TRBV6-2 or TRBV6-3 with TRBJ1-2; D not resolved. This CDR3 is CASSYSRREMGYGYTF. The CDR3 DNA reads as TGTGCCAGCAGTTACTCGCGGAGGGAAATGGGCTATGGCTACACCTTC.